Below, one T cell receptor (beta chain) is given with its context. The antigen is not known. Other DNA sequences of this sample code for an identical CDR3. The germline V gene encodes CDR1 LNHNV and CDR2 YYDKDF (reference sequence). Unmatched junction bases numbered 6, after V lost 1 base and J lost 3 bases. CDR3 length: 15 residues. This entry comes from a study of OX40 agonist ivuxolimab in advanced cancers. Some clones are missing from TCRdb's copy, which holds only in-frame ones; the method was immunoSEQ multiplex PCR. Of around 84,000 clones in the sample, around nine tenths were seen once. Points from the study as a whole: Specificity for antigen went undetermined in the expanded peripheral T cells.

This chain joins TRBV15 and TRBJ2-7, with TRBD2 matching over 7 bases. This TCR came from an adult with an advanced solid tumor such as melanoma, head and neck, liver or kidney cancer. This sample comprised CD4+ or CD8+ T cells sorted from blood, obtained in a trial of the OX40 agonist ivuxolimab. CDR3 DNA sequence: TGTGCCACCAGCAGAGGAGCAGGCGGGGGCTACGAGCAGTACTTC. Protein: CATSRGAGGGYEQYF. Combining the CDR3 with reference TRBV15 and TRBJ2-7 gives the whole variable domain DAMVIQNPRYQVTQFGKPVTLSCSQTLNHNVMYWYQQKSSQAPKLLFHYYDKDFNNEADTPDNFQSRRPNTSFCFLDIRSPGLGDTAMYLCATSRGAGGGYEQYFGPGTRLTVT.